This TCR beta chain came from a study of T cells in localized non-small cell lung cancer. General study findings and limits: Heterogeneity remains possible because sequencing was limited to only one tumor region. Adjacent lung had a median approximately 57 of the 100 largest tumor clones. Uninvolved adjacent lung showed higher T cell clonality than tumor.

As regards this clone: Its specificity is unknown.

The CDR3 runs 15 residues. TCRdb's table, derived via immunoSEQ multiplex PCR, lists solely in-frame clones and lacks some. The sample yields around 91,000 clones, approximately 90% seen once. The sequence was collected from a man aged 40 to 70 with stage I squamous cell lung carcinoma. The rearrangement joins TRBV21-1 to TRBJ2-7; TRBD2, the table's D call, was not compared with the DNA. TRBV21-1 is a recognized pseudogene. Material: peripheral blood, obtained before any cancer treatment. CDR3: CASSNRYPGTYEQYF. CDR3 coding DNA: TGTGCCAGCAGCAATCGGTACCCGGGGACCTACGAGCAGTACTTC.